This record covers a single TCR beta chain. Its specificity is unknown. This CDR3 spans 13 amino acids. Per germline, CDR1 MNHNS and CDR2 SASEGT. Trimming took 3 bases from V and 1 from J, leaving 6 bases between them. The assay was immunoSEQ multiplex PCR, and TCRdb's table has in-frame clones only and misses some. This sample yields about 88,000 clones, of which 92% are seen a single time; approximately 5.6% belongs to the top ten. The record originates from a study of T cell responses to AZD1222 COVID-19 vaccine. General study results and limits: Following two doses of AZD1222, Spike-specific TCR breadth and depth rose. None of the repertoires were sampled until the peak T cell response had passed.

The chain couples TRBV6-1 to TRBJ1-1, with D uncertain. The sample in question was peripheral blood, obtained on day 0 of AZD1222 vaccination. The receptor comes from an adult in good health. The CDR3 spells CASSEGRNTEAFF. For the CDR3, the DNA is TGTGCCAGCAGTGAGGGCAGGAACACTGAAGCTTTCTTT.